A single sample is the source of the 5 T cell receptor beta chains below, sequenced in a study of blood T cell repertoires in COVID-19. The repertoire was sequenced with immunoSEQ multiplex PCR; TCRdb's copy has only in-frame clones and lacks some. There are about 170,000 clones in the sample; about 87% occur only once, and 2.5% lies in the top ten. Sequenced sample: peripheral blood. These receptors were obtained from an elderly woman with COVID-19, enrolled during active disease.

The table lists this clone with a count of one. The chain employs TRBV20-1 and TRBJ2-7; 7 nucleotides align to TRBD2. CDR3 length equals 13 residues. V was clipped by 3 bases and J by 2 bases; unmatched bases: 4. Looked up from germline, CDR1 is DFQATT and CDR2 is SNEGSKA (reference sequence). CDR3 in amino acids: CSASLAGAYEQYF. The CDR3 bases are TGCAGTGCTAGTCTCGCGGGAGCCTACGAGCAGTACTTC.

The chain uses TRBV27 and TRBJ1-5; D uncertain. V lost 6 bases and J lost 1, with 10 bases in between. The CDR3 has 14 amino acids. The germline CDR1 and CDR2 sequences are MNHEY and SMNVEV (reference sequence). CDR3 residues: CASRSGGSNQPQHF. The CDR3 DNA reads TGTGCCAGCAGATCAGGTGGGAGCAATCAGCCCCAGCATTTT.

The chain links TRBV20-1 to TRBJ1-6; D unresolved. With 6 bases removed from V and 14 bases from J, the gap between germline ends came to 8 bases. There are 9 residues in the CDR3. CDR1 DFQATT and CDR2 SNEGSKA come from the germline V gene (reference sequence). The CDR3 nucleotides read TGCAGTGCCGGTTATTCCCTCCACTTT. Translation: CSAGYSLHF.

J is TRBJ1-1 and V is TRBV5-6, with 8 bases that match TRBD1. Germline assignment: CDR1 SGHDT and CDR2 YYEEEE. The CDR3 covers 15 residues. The V and J ends lost 1 base and 3 bases, in that order; junction bases with no gene match: 5. CDR3 in DNA: TGTGCCAGCAGCTTGACCGGGACAGGTGACACTGAAGCTTTCTTT. It yields the protein CASSLTGTGDTEAFF.

CDR3 nucleotide sequence: TGTGCCAGCAGCCCAGGGTTGAATTCACCCCTCCACTTT. This codes for CASSPGLNSPLHF. The chain links TRBV9 to TRBJ1-6; D possibly corresponds to TRBD1 (5 bases). From germline, CDR1 is SGDLS and CDR2 YYNGEE. The CDR3 loop spans 13 amino acids. Trimming took off 4 bases at V and 7 bases at J, with 9 bases between the two ends.